This paragraph reports one T cell receptor (beta chain). The data originate from a study of blood T cell repertoires in COVID-19. Method: immunoSEQ multiplex PCR; TCRdb's copy keeps in-frame clones and lacks some. The sample holds 150,000 to 200,000 clones; roughly nine tenths are singletons and the top ten take almost 1%. From germline, CDR1 is SGHVS and CDR2 FQNEAQ. The CDR3 runs 16 residues. V lost 0 bases and J lost 0; bases outside the gene matches: 0. The receptor was isolated from a young man with acute or convalescent COVID-19. Sequencing was done on a sample of peripheral blood. V is TRBV7-8 and J is TRBJ2-5, with 11 bases fitting TRBD2. The CDR3 nucleotides read TGTGCCAGCAGCTTAGCTAGCGGGGGGGACCAAGAGACCCAGTACTTC. It yields the protein CASSLASGGDQETQYF.